The rows below give T cell receptor beta chains drawn from one sample of a study of shared clonotypes between healthy human individuals. This table comes from immunoSEQ multiplex PCR, and its TCRdb copy is limited to in-frame clones, with some not included. This table has roughly 110,000 clones, approximately 70% appearing once. The specimen sequenced was memory CD8+ T cells sorted from blood. The receptors stem from a woman aged 25 to 39 in good health. The CDR3 runs from the conserved cysteine through the conserved F or W. The D gene is left open where the match is weak. Clone size, where shown, is once, few, many, or a class for clones that have expanded.

j_call | clone_size | v_call | d_call | cdr3_length | cdr3_aa | cdr3_nt
TRBJ2-1 | NA | TRBV7-9 | NA | 11 | CAHIEVGEQFF | TGTGCTCACATCGAGGTCGGTGAGCAGTTCTTC
TRBJ2-7 | NA | TRBV19 | NA | 13 | CASSRAGSYEQYF | TGTGCCAGTAGTAGGGCGGGCTCCTACGAGCAGTACTTC
TRBJ2-3 | once | TRBV7-3 | NA | 14 | CASRERSYTDTQYF | TGTGCCAGCAGAGAACGGAGTTACACAGATACGCAGTATTTT
TRBJ2-1 | NA | TRBV6-1 | TRBD2 | 17 | CASSERTSGKLGNEQFF | TGTGCCAGCAGTGAAAGGACTAGCGGGAAACTGGGCAATGAGCAGTTCTTC
TRBJ2-2 | many | TRBV30 | TRBD1 | 15 | CAWALTGTETGELFF | TGTGCCTGGGCACTAACCGGGACAGAAACCGGGGAGCTGTTTTTT
TRBJ2-1 | NA | TRBV10-1 | NA | 17 | CASSDSGWQGEYNEQFF | TGCGCCAGCAGTGACTCAGGGTGGCAAGGGGAATACAATGAGCAGTTCTTC
TRBJ1-3 | NA | TRBV19 | NA | 15 | CASSHYSSIGNTIYF | TGTGCCAGTTCGCATTACAGCTCGATTGGAAACACCATATATTTT
TRBJ2-5 | NA | TRBV5-8 | TRBD2 | 17 | CASSKGTSGSLGETQYF | TGTGCCAGCAGCAAGGGGACTAGCGGGAGCTTGGGGGAGACCCAGTACTTC
TRBJ1-1 | NA | TRBV7-3 | TRBD1 | 17 | CASSLPPGGDKNTEAFF | TGTGCCAGCAGCTTACCACCAGGGGGCGATAAGAACACTGAAGCTTTCTTT
TRBJ2-3 | NA | TRBV6-4 | NA | 14 | CASSPSGDTDTQYF | TGTGCCAGCAGTCCAAGTGGGGACACAGATACGCAGTATTTT
TRBJ2-7 | NA | TRBV11-2 | NA | 19 | CASSLLVFRGYRLIYEQYF | TGTGCCAGCAGCTTACTAGTATTTCGGGGATACCGGTTGATCTACGAGCAGTACTTC
TRBJ2-3 | NA | TRBV9 | NA | 16 | CASSPSGGTVGDTQYF | TGTGCCAGCAGTCCTTCGGGCGGGACAGTCGGCGATACGCAGTATTTT
TRBJ2-5 | NA | TRBV7-8 | NA | 14 | CASSLWGAQETQYF | TGTGCCAGCAGCTTATGGGGGGCTCAAGAGACCCAGTACTTC
TRBJ1-6 | many | TRBV7-9 | NA | 15 | CASSTTGSTDSPLHF | TGTGCCAGCAGCACAACAGGGAGTACGGATTCACCCCTCCACTTT